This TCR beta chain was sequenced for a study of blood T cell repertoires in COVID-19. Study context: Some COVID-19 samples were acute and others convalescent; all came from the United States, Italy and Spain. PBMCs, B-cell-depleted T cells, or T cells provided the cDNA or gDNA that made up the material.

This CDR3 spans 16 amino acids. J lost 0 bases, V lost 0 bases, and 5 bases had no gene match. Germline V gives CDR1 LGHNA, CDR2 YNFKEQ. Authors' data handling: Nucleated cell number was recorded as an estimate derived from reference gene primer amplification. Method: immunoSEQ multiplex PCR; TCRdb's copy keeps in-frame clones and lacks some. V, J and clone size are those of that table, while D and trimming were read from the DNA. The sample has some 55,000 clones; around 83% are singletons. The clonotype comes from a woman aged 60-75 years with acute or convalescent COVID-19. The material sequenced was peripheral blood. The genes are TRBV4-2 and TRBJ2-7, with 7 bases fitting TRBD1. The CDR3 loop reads CASSQEGTASSYEQYF. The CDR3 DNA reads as TGTGCCAGCAGCCAAGAAGGGACAGCGAGCTCCTACGAGCAGTACTTC.